This TCR beta chain originates from a study of blood T cell repertoires in COVID-19. Repertoires were generated with immunoSEQ multiplex PCR, while TCRdb's copy carries only in-frame clones and drops some. The top ten hold over 35% of the sample, which has about 92,000 clones, about 85% seen once. V dropped 2 bases and J dropped 2; count of bases not matched to a gene: 4. This CDR3 has 14 amino acids. Per the germline V gene, CDR1 is SGDLS and CDR2 is YYNGEE. This sequence joins TRBV9 and TRBJ2-7; TRBD2 matches at 7 bases. This receptor was taken from a man older than 75 with acute or convalescent COVID-19. The sequenced material came from peripheral blood. The CDR3 loop is CASSVGGITYEQYF. CDR3 DNA: TGTGCCAGCAGCGTCGGGGGGATCACCTACGAGCAGTACTTC.